What follows are 25 T cell receptor beta chains derived from one specimen sequenced in a study of blood T cell repertoires in COVID-19. The table came from immunoSEQ multiplex PCR; TCRdb's copy has only in-frame clones and leaves some out. The data show 80,000 to 100,000 clones, with roughly nine tenths seen just once and about 1.7% held by the top ten. Sequences were obtained from peripheral blood. The receptors shown here come from a human donor with active COVID-19. The donor label of this sample is uncertain.

The chain uses TRBV5-1 and TRBJ2-2, with 11 bases that match TRBD1. Germline V gene lookup returns CDR1 SGHRS and CDR2 YFSETQ. This CDR3 spans 15 amino acids. Trimming took 4 bases from V and 5 from J; bases not matched to a gene: 4. The CDR3 region has the DNA TGCGCCAGCAGCGGCGGACAGGGGGCGACCGGGGAGCTGTTTTTT. It translates to CASSGGQGATGELFF.

This clone was counted only a few times. The rearrangement joins TRBV3-1 (or the pseudogene TRBV3-2) to TRBJ1-2; 11 positions match TRBD1. This CDR3 has 16 amino acids. J gave up 4 bases and V 1 base, and 5 bases lay outside the gene matches. Germline values: CDR1 LGHDT, CDR2 YNNKEL (reference sequence). The CDR3 is CASSQVDRGLGYGYTF. As DNA, the CDR3 is TGTGCCAGCAGCCAAGTGGACAGGGGGCTCGGCTATGGCTACACCTTC.

This chain joins TRBV5-4 and TRBJ2-5, with D hard to call. Germline values: CDR1 SGHNT, CDR2 YYREEE (reference sequence). The CDR3 has 15 amino acids. The V gene lost 4 bases and the J gene lost 1 base, with 14 bases spanning the gap. The CDR3 nucleotides read TGTGCCAGCAGCGCGGCCCCAAACCCCCAAGAGACCCAGTACTTC. The encoded protein is CASSAAPNPQETQYF. Variable domain in full (rest from reference TRBV5-4 and TRBJ2-5): ETGVTQSPTHLIKTRGQQVTLRCSSQSGHNTVSWYQQALGQGPQFIFQYYREEENGRGNFPPRFSGLQFPNYSSELNVNALELDDSALYLCASSAAPNPQETQYFGPGTRLLVL.

The chain has TRBV7-6 and TRBJ1-1, with 12 bases fitting TRBD1. Trimming took 3 bases from V and 1 from J; bases not matched to a gene: 9. Germline loops: CDR1 SGHVS, CDR2 FNYEAQ. The CDR3 totals 18 residues. For the CDR3, the DNA is TGTGCCAGCAGCTTGTGGGGACAGGGGGCAGATTCGAACACTGAAGCTTTCTTT. Translation gives CASSLWGQGADSNTEAFF.

V and J are TRBV5-1 and TRBJ2-3; D is unclear. Germline lookup yields CDR1 SGHRS and CDR2 YFSETQ. CDR3 length: 13 residues. Trimming stripped 4 bases from V and 2 bases from J, with 8 bases between. CDR3 amino acids: CASSPENTDTQYF. The CDR3 bases are TGCGCCAGCAGCCCGGAGAACACAGATACGCAGTATTTT.

The rearrangement links TRBV19 to TRBJ1-2; weak D call: TRBD1 (6 bases). CDR1 and CDR2 (germline): LNHDA, SQIVND (reference sequence). The ends were cut back, 10 bases at V and 4 bases at J, with 16 bases in the middle. The CDR3 totals 13 residues. The CDR3 loop is CATTPGHLYGYTF. DNA for the CDR3: TGTGCCACTACACCGGGACACCTCTATGGCTACACCTTC.

The genes are TRBV7-2 and TRBJ2-3, with D possibly matching TRBD2 (7 bases). Germline V gene lookup returns CDR1 SGHTA and CDR2 FQGNSA. This CDR3 has 19 residues. V lost 1 base to trimming and J lost 0 bases, with 20 bases between them. DNA of the CDR3: TGTGCCAGCAGCTTAGGGCCCGAGGTGGCGGGGGCTAGCACAGATACGCAGTATTTT. Residues: CASSLGPEVAGASTDTQYF.

This chain links TRBV24-1 with TRBJ2-7; 7 bases match TRBD2. Germline V CDR1 and CDR2: KGHDR, SFDVKD. The junction had 7 bases not matched to a gene; V was cut back by 3 bases and J by 3 bases. The CDR3 loop spans 15 amino acids. The CDR3 is CATSDPKGGGYEQYF. The DNA of the CDR3 is TGTGCCACCAGTGATCCCAAAGGCGGGGGCTACGAGCAGTACTTC.

This clone was detected only once. The V call is TRBV6-5, the J call TRBJ1-2, with 9 bases aligning to TRBD1. The CDR3 sequence is 14 residues long. Germline assignment: CDR1 MNHEY and CDR2 SVGAGI. Trimming at V came to 5 bases and at J to 7 bases, leaving 8 bases not matched to a gene. The CDR3 reads CASSRQDRGGGYTF. For the CDR3, the DNA is TGTGCCAGCAGTAGACAAGACAGGGGGGGTGGCTACACCTTC.

This clone was recorded a few times. V is TRBV7-2 and J is TRBJ2-3; D might be TRBD1 (6 bases). CDR1 is SGHTA and CDR2 is FQGNSA in the germline V gene. The length of the CDR3 is 15 residues. V lost 2 bases and J 2 bases, leaving 11 bases between the germline ends. This CDR3 reads CASSLFQGLTDTQYF. The DNA for the CDR3 is TGTGCCAGCAGCTTATTTCAGGGGCTCACAGATACGCAGTATTTT.

This sequence joins TRBV11-3 and TRBJ2-1; the match to TRBD2 covers 12 bases. The CDR3 extends over 19 amino acids. The ends lost 0 bases at V and 7 bases at J; junction bases unmatched: 13. Germline V gene lookup returns CDR1 SGHNT and CDR2 YENEEA. In DNA, the CDR3 is TGTGCCAGCAGCTTAGATAGGCTTTCTAGCGGGGGGGCCGTGAATGAGCAGTTCTTC. It codes for CASSLDRLSSGGAVNEQFF. The variable domain in full, with the rest retrieved from reference TRBV11-3 and TRBJ2-1, is EAGVVQSPRYKIIEKKQPVAFWCNPISGHNTLYWYLQNLGQGPELLIRYENEEAVDDSQLPKDRFSAERLKGVDSTLKIQPAELGDSAVYLCASSLDRLSSGGAVNEQFFGPGTRLTVL.

This chain connects TRBV5-4 to TRBJ1-1, with D hard to call. V lost 0 bases to trimming and J lost 1 base, with 10 bases between them. Germline V gene sequence: CDR1 SGHNT, CDR2 YYREEE (reference sequence). The CDR3 contains 15 residues. As DNA, the CDR3 is TGTGCCAGCAGCTTGGGTTTAGCTCCGAACACTGAAGCTTTCTTT. Its protein product is CASSLGLAPNTEAFF.

The genes are TRBV18 and TRBJ1-6, with D possibly matching TRBD1 (5 bases). V was clipped by 5 bases and J by 6 bases, with 11 bases between them. CDR1 and CDR2 from the germline V gene are KGHSH and LQKENI. This CDR3 region has 14 residues. The CDR3 bases are TGTGCCAGCTCAAACCAGGGAAGTAATTCACCCCTCCACTTT. As protein: CASSNQGSNSPLHF.

This chain uses TRBV19 with TRBJ1-3, with no clear D. Trimming shortened V by 3 bases and J by 0 bases, and 9 bases separated the two germline ends. Looked up from germline, CDR1 is LNHDA and CDR2 is SQIVND (reference sequence). The CDR3 is 15 amino acids. In DNA, the CDR3 is TGTGCCAGTAGTATTGAAGCTTACTCTGGAAACACCATATATTTT. Translated: CASSIEAYSGNTIYF.

The chain joins TRBV15 to TRBJ1-1, with a weak D call TRBD1 (5 bases). The V gene lost 3 bases and the J gene lost 4 bases, with 15 bases spanning the gap. Germline assignment: CDR1 LNHNV and CDR2 YYDKDF (reference sequence). This CDR3 contains 15 residues. The CDR3 here is CATSRGMRGGTEAFF. CDR3 bases: TGTGCCACCAGCAGGGGTATGAGGGGAGGCACTGAAGCTTTCTTT.

This chain joins TRBV27 and TRBJ1-1, with D perhaps TRBD1 (6 bases). Germline V gene data show CDR1 as MNHEY and CDR2 as SMNVEV (reference sequence). The CDR3 spans 13 residues. V lost 4 bases and J lost 2, with 8 bases in between. Written as DNA, the CDR3 is TGTGCCAGCAGTTACAGGGACAACACTGAAGCTTTCTTT. It specifies CASSYRDNTEAFF.

This clone has a single count. The chain couples TRBV5-1 to TRBJ1-1, with D maybe TRBD1 (6 bases). The CDR3 extends over 16 amino acids. V shed 0 bases and J shed 1 base, with 13 bases lying between them. CDR1 SGHRS and CDR2 YFSETQ come from the germline V gene. The CDR3 nucleotides are TGCGCCAGCAGCTTGGGACAGGTCTGGGCGAACACTGAAGCTTTCTTT. This encodes CASSLGQVWANTEAFF.

This chain joins TRBV6-4 and TRBJ2-1; TRBD2 agrees at 10 bases. Germline assignment: CDR1 MRHNA and CDR2 SNTAGT. There are 15 residues in the CDR3. The V and J ends lost 4 bases and 5 bases, in that order; junction bases with no gene match: 5. The CDR3 reads CASSVAGGQHNEQFF. Written as DNA, the CDR3 is TGTGCCAGCAGTGTAGCGGGGGGTCAACACAATGAGCAGTTCTTC.

This sequence joins TRBV4-1 and TRBJ1-1; D not resolved. CDR1 is MGHRA, CDR2 YSYEKL, per germline. This CDR3 has 15 amino acids. The V and J ends lost 0 bases and 0 bases respectively, with 8 bases between them. The CDR3 bases are TGCGCCAGCAGCCAAGATGAGGTCCTGAACACTGAAGCTTTCTTT. Its translation: CASSQDEVLNTEAFF.

This clone is a singleton in its sample. The rearrangement joins TRBV7-9 to TRBJ1-6, with a weak D call TRBD1 (5 bases). V was clipped by 4 bases and J by 6 bases, with 7 bases between them. Looked up from germline, CDR1 is SEHNR and CDR2 is FQNEAQ (reference sequence). CDR3 length equals 13 residues. The CDR3 here is CASSSDSNSPLHF. CDR3 nucleotides: TGTGCCAGCAGCTCCGACAGTAATTCACCCCTCCACTTT.

The V call is TRBV28, the J call TRBJ1-5; D is undetermined. This CDR3 is built from 10 residues. CDR1 and CDR2 from the germline V gene are MDHEN and SYDVKM. CDR3 nucleotide sequence: TGTGCTCTTGGCAATCAGCCCCAGCATTTT. This encodes CALGNQPQHF.

This clone was counted once. This chain connects TRBV7-9 to TRBJ1-1; TRBD1 is a possible D gene (6 bases). The CDR3 sequence is 15 residues long. Germline CDR1 is SEHNR and CDR2 is FQNEAQ (reference sequence). The V and J ends lost 0 bases and 1 base respectively, with 9 bases between them. CDR3 coding DNA: TGTGCCAGCAGCTTAGCGGCAGGGGCGAACACTGAAGCTTTCTTT. It encodes CASSLAAGANTEAFF.

The chain couples TRBV6-5 to TRBJ2-5; D might be TRBD1 (5 bases). Germline CDR1 reads MNHEY; CDR2 reads SVGAGI. V lost 2 bases to trimming and J lost 3 bases, with 13 bases between them. The CDR3 runs to 15 residues. This chain's CDR3 is CASSYLVSDKETQYF. Here the CDR3 DNA reads TGTGCCAGCAGTTACCTGGTGTCGGACAAAGAGACCCAGTACTTC.

The chain couples TRBV20-1 to TRBJ2-5; maybe TRBD2 (5 bases). V dropped 4 bases and J dropped 9 bases, with 12 bases sitting between them. In germline, CDR1 is DFQATT, CDR2 SNEGSKA (reference sequence). CDR3 length: 11 residues. CDR3 DNA sequence: TGCAGTGCTACCGGCGGACTTCCCCAGTACTTC. It codes for CSATGGLPQYF.

This clone was seen once. The V gene is TRBV5-5, the J gene TRBJ1-3; 10 nucleotides agree with TRBD1. Germline V CDR1 and CDR2: SGHKS, YYEKEE (reference sequence). The CDR3 sequence is 15 residues long. The ends lost 4 bases at V and 4 bases at J; junction bases unmatched: 5. This chain's CDR3 is CASSPGQGRGNTIYF. For the CDR3, the DNA is TGTGCCAGCAGCCCGGGACAGGGGAGGGGAAACACCATATATTTT.